Shown below are 7 T cell receptor beta chains from a single sample sequenced in a study of identical twins. TCRdb reprocessed the 5' RACE reads with MiXCR, giving one entry per CDR3 protein. The table has 500,000 to 550,000 distinct CDR3 sequences, roughly a fifth seen once. These data are also associated with another study on T cells expressing NK-cell markers.

The sample comprised CD4+ T cells sorted from blood. Receptors were obtained from a young woman in good health.

The CDR3 coding sequence is TGTGCCAGCAGCGGCCCGGGACAGCCCTCATCTTTCTTT. Amino acid sequence: CASSGPGQPSSFF. The gene calls are TRBV9 and TRBJ1-1, with TRBD1 matching 7 bases. J was trimmed by 12 bases and V by 3 bases; bases with no gene match: 11. CDR1 is SGDLS, CDR2 YYNGEE, per germline. CDR3 length equals 13 residues.

The chain employs TRBV7-9 and TRBJ2-2, with TRBD1 identical over 9 bases. The CDR3 loop spans 16 amino acids. CDR1 SEHNR and CDR2 FQNEAQ come from the germline V gene (reference sequence). V shed 5 bases, J shed 4 bases, and the junction held 8 bases outside the gene matches. The CDR3 reads CASSKGTGKSTGELFF. The CDR3 DNA sequence: TGTGCCAGCAGCAAAGGGACAGGGAAATCCACCGGGGAGCTGTTTTTT.

V and J are TRBV2 and TRBJ2-3; tentatively, D is TRBD2 (6 bases). The germline V gene has CDR1 SNHLY and CDR2 FYNNEI. Trimming pared 3 bases from V and 6 bases from J, leaving 16 bases between. This CDR3 contains 15 residues. The CDR3 protein is CASSDSPGVGDTQYF. The CDR3 coding sequence is TGTGCCAGCAGTGATTCTCCGGGAGTGGGGGATACGCAGTATTTT.

The J gene is TRBJ2-7, the V gene TRBV5-4; 9 bases align to TRBD1. Germline loops: CDR1 SGHNT, CDR2 YYREEE (reference sequence). J was trimmed by 5 bases and V by 2 bases; bases with no gene match: 8. This CDR3 has 15 amino acids. CDR3 in amino acids: CASSFTGTGTDEQYF. The CDR3 DNA sequence: TGTGCCAGCAGCTTTACCGGGACAGGGACCGACGAGCAGTACTTC.

The V call is TRBV12-3 or TRBV12-4, the J call TRBJ2-3; tentative D call: TRBD2 (6 bases). This CDR3 has 17 amino acids. V lost 4 bases to trimming and J lost 0 bases, with 17 bases between them. The chain's CDR3 is CASSSPGGWDSTDTQYF. The CDR3 nucleotides read TGTGCCAGCAGTTCTCCCGGGGGTTGGGATAGCACAGATACGCAGTATTTT.

The V and J genes are TRBV27 and TRBJ2-5; 9 nucleotides align to TRBD1. There are 16 residues in the CDR3. The V segment lost 6 bases and the J segment 5 bases; nucleotides outside the gene matches: 13. CDR1 is MNHEY, CDR2 SMNVEV, per germline (reference sequence). CDR3 bases: TGTGCCAGCAGCCGGGGACAGGGTTGGTCGGAGGAGACCCAGTACTTC. As protein: CASSRGQGWSEETQYF.

This clonotype turned up a few times. The chain links TRBV5-1 to TRBJ2-3, with TRBD2 matching 9 bases. J gave up 6 bases and V 4 bases, and 6 bases lay outside the gene matches. CDR3 size: 14 residues. From germline, CDR1 is SGHRS and CDR2 YFSETQ. The CDR3 DNA is TGCGCCAGCAGCGTGACTAGCGGCCCCGATACGCAGTATTTT. It codes for CASSVTSGPDTQYF.